This is a list of T cell receptor beta chains from one sample in a study of blood T cells in healthy people across ages. One entry per CDR3 protein results from TCRdb running MiXCR on the 5' RACE reads. Here the sample spans 1,500,000 or so distinct CDR3 sequences, 40% to 45% being singletons. The sample taken for sequencing was blood. The source is a woman between 18 and 29 years old in good health. Each CDR3 is given with its conserved first and last residue. D genes are given only for firm matches. Clone size is shown for a subset of rows, as once, few, many or a class of expanded clone.

v_gene: TRBV27; d_gene: TRBD2; j_gene: TRBJ2-7; abundance: few; CDR3nt: TGTGCCAGCAGTTCCCTAGCGGTAAGCTCCTACGAGCAGTACTTC; CDR3aa: CASSSLAVSSYEQYF
v_gene: TRBV7-3; d_gene: TRBD1; j_gene: TRBJ2-2; abundance: -; CDR3nt: TGTGCCAGCAGCTTGACAGGGGCGAACCTCAACACCGGGGAGCTGTTTTTT; CDR3aa: CASSLTGANLNTGELFF
v_gene: TRBV6-5; d_gene: -; j_gene: TRBJ1-1; abundance: -; CDR3nt: TGTGCCAGCAGCCATCAAAGGACAGTTTCGGGCGAAGCTTTCTTT; CDR3aa: CASSHQRTVSGEAFF
v_gene: TRBV20-1; d_gene: -; j_gene: TRBJ2-7; abundance: once; CDR3nt: TGCAGTGCTAGAGATTTACAGCTAGGAAACAATGAGCAGTACTTC; CDR3aa: CSARDLQLGNNEQYF
v_gene: TRBV30; d_gene: TRBD1; j_gene: TRBJ1-2; abundance: -; CDR3nt: TGTGCCTGGAGTGCCCCGACAGGGGTCAGTGGTGGCTACACCTTC; CDR3aa: CAWSAPTGVSGGYTF
v_gene: TRBV14; d_gene: -; j_gene: TRBJ1-2; abundance: few; CDR3nt: TGTGCCAGCAGCGACGGTGTCTATGGCTACACCTTC; CDR3aa: CASSDGVYGYTF
v_gene: TRBV7-3; d_gene: -; j_gene: TRBJ1-5; abundance: few; CDR3nt: TGTGCCAGCAGCTTAGTAATTGGACGACCACAAGTCCATCAGCCCCAGCATTTT; CDR3aa: CASSLVIGRPQVHQPQHF
v_gene: TRBV5-6; d_gene: -; j_gene: TRBJ2-1; abundance: few; CDR3nt: TGTGCCAGCAGCAACGGGGAACCCAATGAGCAGTTCTTC; CDR3aa: CASSNGEPNEQFF
v_gene: TRBV2; d_gene: -; j_gene: TRBJ2-1; abundance: many; CDR3nt: TGTGCCAGCAGTGAATGGGATGAGCAGTTCTTC; CDR3aa: CASSEWDEQFF
v_gene: TRBV12-3/TRBV12-4; d_gene: TRBD1; j_gene: TRBJ1-2; abundance: -; CDR3nt: TGTGCCAGCAGCTCTCCGGGACAGGTTGCTAACTATGGCTACACCTTC; CDR3aa: CASSSPGQVANYGYTF
v_gene: TRBV20-1; d_gene: -; j_gene: TRBJ2-3; abundance: few; CDR3nt: TGCAGTGGGAATTCCGGGGCGGGGACAGATACGCAGTATTTT; CDR3aa: CSGNSGAGTDTQYF
v_gene: TRBV2; d_gene: TRBD2; j_gene: TRBJ2-3; abundance: -; CDR3nt: TGTGCCAGCTGGCTAGCGGGGGATACGCAGTATTTT; CDR3aa: CASWLAGDTQYF
v_gene: TRBV6-2/TRBV6-3; d_gene: -; j_gene: TRBJ2-2; abundance: -; CDR3nt: TGTGCCAGCAGTTCGGATTCTCTAATTAACACCGGGGAGCTGTTTTTT; CDR3aa: CASSSDSLINTGELFF
v_gene: TRBV11-1; d_gene: -; j_gene: TRBJ2-3; abundance: -; CDR3nt: TGTGCCAGCAGCACCCGACGGAACACAGATACGCAGTATTTT; CDR3aa: CASSTRRNTDTQYF
v_gene: TRBV20-1; d_gene: TRBD2; j_gene: TRBJ2-5; abundance: few; CDR3nt: TGCAGTGCTGGAACTAGCGGGGTCCAGGGGGAGACCCAGTACTTC; CDR3aa: CSAGTSGVQGETQYF
v_gene: TRBV20-1; d_gene: TRBD2; j_gene: TRBJ2-5; abundance: -; CDR3nt: TGCAGTGCTAGAGATCGGGGGACTAGGCAAGAGACCCAGTACTTC; CDR3aa: CSARDRGTRQETQYF
v_gene: TRBV11-1; d_gene: TRBD1; j_gene: TRBJ1-1; abundance: -; CDR3nt: TGTGCCACGGGACAGTGGAACACTGAAGCTTTCTTT; CDR3aa: CATGQWNTEAFF
v_gene: TRBV4-3; d_gene: TRBD2; j_gene: TRBJ2-1; abundance: few; CDR3nt: TGCGCCAGCAGCCAAGAATGGACTAGCATCTACAATGAGCAGTTCTTC; CDR3aa: CASSQEWTSIYNEQFF
v_gene: TRBV7-2; d_gene: -; j_gene: TRBJ2-3; abundance: many; CDR3nt: TGTGCCAGCAGCTCCAATAGACTTTGGTCGCAGTATTTT; CDR3aa: CASSSNRLWSQYF
v_gene: TRBV6-5; d_gene: TRBD1; j_gene: TRBJ1-2; abundance: -; CDR3nt: TGTGCCAGCAGTGACAGGGGCTCTAACTATGGCTACACCTTC; CDR3aa: CASSDRGSNYGYTF